These 4 T cell receptor beta chains came from one sample sequenced in a study of CD8 T cells in ankylosing spondylitis. Findings of the study overall: Within ankylosing spondylitis blood, a TCR beta motif made up of seven or eight highly homologous variants appeared to be characteristic.

These receptors' targets are unknown. TCRdb reanalysed the 5' RACE reads using MiXCR and keeps one entry per CDR3 protein. Of some 700,000 distinct CDR3 sequences listed, 15% to 20% are singletons. The specimen was blood, either unsorted or a sorted T cell fraction (not recorded which). The receptors stem from a male donor with ankylosing spondylitis.

The table lists this clonotype with a few counts. The rearrangement links TRBV20-1 to TRBJ2-1, with 12 bases that match TRBD2. The V gene end was trimmed by 6 bases and the J gene end by 3 bases; junction bases not matched to a gene: 6. This CDR3 is 15 amino acids long. Germline lookup yields CDR1 DFQATT and CDR2 SNEGSKA (reference sequence). The CDR3 DNA follows: TGCAGTGCCCACCGGACTAGCGGGATCTACAATGAGCAGTTCTTC. This codes for CSAHRTSGIYNEQFF.

A few counts support this clonotype. The V call is TRBV4-1, the J call TRBJ2-2; 7 positions match TRBD2. The V gene end was trimmed by 2 bases and the J gene end by 7 bases; junction bases not matched to a gene: 1. Germline-derived CDR1 and CDR2 are MGHRA and YSYEKL. CDR3 length equals 13 residues. CDR3 sequence reads: CASSQRGVGELFF. As DNA, the CDR3 is TGCGCCAGCAGCCAACGGGGGGTCGGGGAGCTGTTTTTT.

The V call is TRBV5-1, the J call TRBJ2-1; maybe TRBD1 (6 bases). The CDR3 totals 13 residues. Per germline, CDR1 SGHRS and CDR2 YFSETQ. V gave up 4 bases and J gave up 9 bases, with 14 bases separating them. The CDR3 loop reads CASSVMGASEQFF. CDR3 in DNA: TGCGCCAGCAGCGTTATGGGGGCGAGTGAGCAGTTCTTC.

This clonotype was recorded at least ten times. The genes are TRBV12-3 or TRBV12-4 and TRBJ2-2; possible D gene TRBD1, 6 bases. Trimming stripped 6 bases from V and 5 bases from J, with 16 bases between. The CDR3 loop spans 15 amino acids. The CDR3 spells CASSPNRVGTGELFF. DNA of the CDR3: TGTGCCAGCAGCCCTAACAGGGTAGGAACCGGGGAGCTGTTTTTT.